This T cell receptor (beta chain) appears in the sequencing data of a study of Ad26.COV2.S vaccination and SARS-CoV-2 variants. Overall study: Recipients of Ad26.COV2.S got it intramuscularly, once or twice 56 days apart.

Whole-study findings and limits: Measures of TCR breadth and depth may have fallen short of total T cell responses.

As regards this clone: Its target is unknown.

Treatment: 19 received Ad26.COV2.S at low or high dose, single or two shots; several received placebo; per-sample allocation not given. Day 63 after the first injection of vaccine or placebo was the sampling time. This person who donated was an adult of 18-55 years in Boston. The protocol was immunoSEQ multiplex PCR, while the TCRdb copy is restricted to in-frame clones and leaves out a portion. Among about 250,000 clones listed, roughly 87% were seen once. Germline CDR1 reads LGHNA; CDR2 reads YSLEER. This CDR3 has 17 residues. The junction had 5 bases not matched to a gene; V was cut back by 0 bases and J by 2 bases.

The receptor's source is a person aged 18-60 years who received the Ad26.COV2.S COVID-19 vaccine or a placebo. The input for sequencing was peripheral blood, taken in a trial of Ad26.COV2.S vaccine versus placebo. V and J are TRBV4-3 and TRBJ2-3; 10 bases are a match to TRBD2. This CDR3 is CASSQDLSGGLTDTQYF. In DNA form, the CDR3 reads TGCGCCAGCAGCCAAGACCTTAGCGGGGGGCTCACAGATACGCAGTATTTT.